Shown below are 7 T cell receptor beta chains from a single sample sequenced in a study of T cells after yellow fever vaccination. TCRdb re-derived calls from the 5' RACE reads in MiXCR, one entry per CDR3 protein. The data contain about 320,000 distinct CDR3 sequences, approximately 4% of them singletons. The specimen comprised PBMCs, sampled 15 days after the yellow fever booster vaccination. The receptor set was obtained from a young man who received the YFV17D yellow fever vaccine.

This clonotype was seen a few times. The chain has TRBV20-1 and TRBJ2-3, with 12 bases matching TRBD2. Trimming removed 5 bases from V and 6 bases from J; junction bases left unmatched: 6. The V gene's germline CDR1 is DFQATT and CDR2 SNEGSKA (reference sequence). There are 14 residues in the CDR3. As DNA, the CDR3 is TGCAGTGCTTCTAGCGGGGGGGCGTCGGATACGCAGTATTTT. It codes for CSASSGGASDTQYF.

This clonotype was observed at least ten times. The gene calls are TRBV5-1 and TRBJ2-7, with 9 bases fitting TRBD1. In germline, CDR1 is SGHRS, CDR2 YFSETQ. This CDR3 spans 15 amino acids. Losses at the gene ends were 6 bases for V and 2 bases for J; bases not matched to a gene: 9. The CDR3 DNA follows: TGCGCCAGCACACCAGGGACAGGGTCCACCTACGAGCAGTACTTC. This codes for CASTPGTGSTYEQYF.

This clonotype was seen a handful of times. The junction departs from germline at one end; a sequencing error may be responsible. The V gene is TRBV3-1, the J gene TRBJ1-1, with TRBD1 as a possible D gene (5 bases). The germline CDR1 and CDR2 sequences are LGHDT and YNNKEL (reference sequence). This CDR3 region has 18 residues. The chain's CDR3 is CASSPQGRGRALKTEAFF. The CDR3 bases are TGTGCCAGCAGCCCGCAGGGCCGGGGTCGGGCTCTGAAGACTGAAGCTTTCTTT.

In this sample, this clonotype turned up a few times. CDR3 region: CASSWQEETQYF. CDR3 nucleotide sequence: TGTGCCAGCAGCTGGCAGGAAGAGACCCAGTACTTC. The chain is built from TRBV7-9 and TRBJ2-5; the D is unclear. V lost 4 bases and J 3 bases, leaving 6 bases between the germline ends. CDR3 length: 12 amino acids. Per germline, CDR1 SEHNR and CDR2 FQNEAQ (reference sequence).

This clonotype has a single count. The CDR3 sequence is CASSLVLRGATSGANVLTF. CDR3 coding DNA: TGCGCCAGCAGCTTGGTCCTCCGGGGGGCGACCTCTGGGGCCAACGTCCTGACTTTC. This chain uses TRBV5-1 with TRBJ2-6; tentatively, D is TRBD2 (7 bases). The CDR3 runs to 19 residues. Trimming took off 0 bases at V and 0 bases at J, with 16 bases between the two ends. From germline, CDR1 is SGHRS and CDR2 YFSETQ. Together with reference TRBV5-1 and TRBJ2-6, the CDR3 gives the full variable domain: KAGVTQTPRYLIKTRGQQVTLSCSPISGHRSVSWYQQTPGQGLQFLFEYFSETQRNKGNFPGRFSGRQFSNSRSEMNVSTLELGDSALYLCASSLVLRGATSGANVLTFGAGSRLTVL.

This clonotype has just a few counts. The J gene is TRBJ1-5, the V gene TRBV7-9; 11 nucleotides agree with TRBD1. The germline V gene has CDR1 SEHNR and CDR2 FQNEAQ (reference sequence). The CDR3 sequence is 17 residues long. V lost 5 bases, J lost 8 bases, and 14 bases stayed unmatched. The DNA of the CDR3 is TGTGCCAGCAGCGCAACCGGGACAGGGGGGTTTCTGGAGCCCCAGCATTTT. The encoded protein is CASSATGTGGFLEPQHF.

This clonotype was observed a few times. The chain carries TRBV4-1 and TRBJ2-7; no firm D call. The germline CDR1 and CDR2 sequences are MGHRA and YSYEKL. The CDR3 loop spans 15 amino acids. With 1 base removed from V and 3 bases from J, the gap between germline ends came to 13 bases. CDR3 residues: CASSQGEVVIYEQYF. Written as DNA, the CDR3 is TGCGCCAGCAGCCAAGGGGAAGTGGTAATCTACGAGCAGTACTTC.